This entry describes one T cell receptor beta chain. Which antigen it targets is not known. No base quality values were provided; no much bigger clone lies one nucleotide off. The sample comes from a study of blood T cell repertoires in COVID-19 (dated by TCRdb to 2020 to 2021). In terms of the full investigation: The collaborator samples originated in the United States, Italy and Spain and spanned the acute and convalescent phases of COVID-19. The samples were drawn from two sources: the first 160 participants of the ongoing ImmuneRACE study, and about 1,300 subjects contributed by 6 global collaborators. The material from the prospective study consisted of cDNA or gDNA derived from T cells, B-cell-depleted T cells, or PBMCs. The sample metadata nearly always contained a de-identified subject ID, COVID-19 status, age in years and sex. HLA class I and class II types, where available, came from metadata supplied by the sample provider rather than from assay-based typing. The repertoires were released in a freely available public database intended as a resource for research on the immune response to SARS-CoV-2. Deeply sampled blood TCRbeta repertoires from subjects exposed to, actively infected with, or recovered from COVID-19 were included in the dataset.

Participants in the prospective study were aged roughly 18 to 100 years, lived in under 30 United States geographic areas, and enrolled through a virtual design. In the prospective study, participants were assigned to cohorts based on the clinical history participants reported in a screening survey and a study questionnaire. Recovered participants in ImmuneRACE Cohort 3 were defined as having two consecutive negative NP/OP PCR tests, clearance from a healthcare professional, or resolution of symptoms. Mobile phlebotomists in the prospective study collected whole blood, serum and a nasopharyngeal or oropharyngeal swab from every participant. Participants in the prospective study had the option to provide additional blood draws and questionnaires over an approximately two-month period. Prospective study blood samples were shipped either frozen or at room temperature before DNA extraction. TCRbeta CDR3 regions were amplified from genomic DNA using the immunoSEQ Assay, a bias-controlled multiplex PCR. For the original study's pipeline: The number of nucleated cells in each sample was estimated from the amplification of reference gene primers within the assay. To quantify the absolute abundance of each unique TCRbeta CDR3 rearrangement, sequence reads were collapsed and filtered. For each sample, productive Simpson clonality was calculated as the square root of Simpson's diversity index across productive rearrangements. The clones in this table, taken by TCRdb from immuneACCESS, are in-frame only. Not every clone is retained; where verified, under half of the shortfall comes from an unresolved V gene, and the cause of the rest is unknown. The V and J calls and clone size come from that table; D and trimming were worked out from the DNA. The sample profile shows 290,000 or so clones; approximately 86% of them were found once. The top ten clones comprise roughly 2.6% of the sample.

V is trimmed back by 4 bases and J by 7 bases, and the junction contains 11 bases that no gene match accounts for. For CDR1 and CDR2, the germline V gene lists LGHNA and YSLEER. The CDR3 starts with the cysteine, ends with the phenylalanine, and has 15 residues. Kept here is only the CDR3 DNA, which spans 45 bases and is read in frame from base 1. Broader findings and caveats from the paper: The amount of clinical and demographic metadata varied by source and participant and was provided uncurated.

The sequence was collected from a woman in her late teens or twenties who had recovered from COVID-19. This sequence uses TRBV4-3 and TRBJ1-1; 8 junctional bases match TRBD1. Sequenced material: PBMCs or T cells enriched from blood (not recorded which). The CDR3 in this case is CASSPSPTGVSEAFF. The DNA is TGCGCCAGCAGCCCATCCCCGACAGGGGTGAGTGAAGCTTTCTTT.